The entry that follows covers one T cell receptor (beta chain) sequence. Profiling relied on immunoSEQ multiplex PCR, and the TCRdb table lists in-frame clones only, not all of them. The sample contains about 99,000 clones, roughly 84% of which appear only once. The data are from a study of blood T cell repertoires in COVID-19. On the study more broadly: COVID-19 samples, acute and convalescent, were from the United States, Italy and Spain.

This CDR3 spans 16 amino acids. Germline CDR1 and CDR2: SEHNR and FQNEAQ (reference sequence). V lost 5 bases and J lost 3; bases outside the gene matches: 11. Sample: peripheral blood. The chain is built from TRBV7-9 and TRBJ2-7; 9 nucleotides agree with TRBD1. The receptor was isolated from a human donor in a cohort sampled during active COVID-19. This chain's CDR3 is CASSTRDRETDYEQYF. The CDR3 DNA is TGTGCCAGCAGCACCCGGGACAGGGAAACTGACTACGAGCAGTACTTC.